This TCR beta chain was observed in a study of response to subunit inactivated influenza vaccine. The CDR3 length is 16 residues. Germline V CDR1 and CDR2: MNHEY, SVGAGI. V was trimmed by 0 bases and J by 5 bases, leaving 13 bases between them. General study points: It was suggested by the authors that few new T cells are recruited by each seasonal influenza vaccination.

TCRdb itself ran the RT-PCR reads through MiXCR, one entry per CDR3 protein. The sample gives hundreds of thousands of distinct CDR3 sequences, around 11% of which show up once; roughly 10% is in the top ten. In its sample, this clonotype was seen many times. Its target is unknown. This receptor was taken from a man aged 45-65 years who received an inactivated influenza vaccine. V usage is TRBV6-5 and J usage is TRBJ2-2; D perhaps matches TRBD1 (5 bases). The specimen comprised PBMCs from blood, sampled on the day of vaccination. CDR3 bases: TGTGCCAGCAGTTACTCGTCCCTTGGGGCAACCGGGGAGCTGTTTTTT. Translation gives CASSYSSLGATGELFF.